These 13 T cell receptor beta chains originate from one sample sequenced in a study of T cell responses to AZD1222 COVID-19 vaccine. Data came from immunoSEQ multiplex PCR; TCRdb stores just in-frame clones and leaves some out. This table has around 140,000 clones, roughly 92% appearing once. The specimen comprised peripheral blood, sampled on day 0 of AZD1222 vaccination. These receptors originate from an adult in good health.

This chain joins TRBV5-1 and TRBJ2-1; 7 positions match TRBD2. Trimming took 0 bases from V and 7 from J; bases not matched to a gene: 4. CDR1 SGHRS and CDR2 YFSETQ come from the germline V gene. This CDR3 has 14 residues. CDR3 coding DNA: TGCGCCAGCAGCTTGGTGGGAGGGACGAATGAGCAGTTCTTC. Its protein product is CASSLVGGTNEQFF.

This chain joins TRBV5-6 and TRBJ1-6; TRBD1 might be the D (5 bases). Germline V gene sequence: CDR1 SGHDT, CDR2 YYEEEE. Trimming pared 0 bases from V and 0 bases from J, leaving 16 bases between. The CDR3 sequence is 19 residues long. The chain's CDR3 is CASSLGFLGGSSYNSPLHF. In DNA form, the CDR3 reads TGTGCCAGCAGCTTGGGATTTCTTGGGGGAAGCTCCTATAATTCACCCCTCCACTTT.

The chain joins TRBV7-2 to TRBJ2-5; TRBD2 matches 7 bases. The CDR3 length is 15 residues. The ends lost 2 bases at V and 7 bases at J; junction bases unmatched: 10. Germline-derived CDR1 and CDR2 are SGHTA and FQGNSA. This CDR3 is CASSLLQGGMGTQYF. In DNA form, the CDR3 reads TGTGCCAGCAGCTTACTTCAGGGAGGGATGGGGACCCAGTACTTC.

V and J are TRBV9 and TRBJ1-5; unclear D gene. The CDR3 totals 15 residues. Trimming left V 3 bases short and J 1 base short, with 11 bases between. Germline CDR1 is SGDLS and CDR2 is YYNGEE. The CDR3 region has the DNA TGTGCCAGCAGCGGAACTCAGGCGAGCAATCAGCCCCAGCATTTT. Residues: CASSGTQASNQPQHF.

The V gene is TRBV7-9, the J gene TRBJ1-2; perhaps TRBD1 as D (5 bases). Germline CDR1 and CDR2: SEHNR and FQNEAQ (reference sequence). The CDR3 is 13 residues long. Trimming left V 1 base short and J 8 bases short, with 11 bases between. The CDR3 loop reads CASSLGRGSGYTF. DNA of the CDR3: TGTGCCAGCAGCTTAGGCCGGGGGAGCGGCTACACCTTC.

The CDR3 is CASSHRLRGTEAFF. Written as DNA, the CDR3 is TGTGCCAGCAGCCATCGATTGAGAGGAACTGAAGCTTTCTTT. The rearrangement links TRBV14 to TRBJ1-1; no clear D gene. V lost 3 bases to trimming and J lost 5 bases, with 13 bases between them. This CDR3 spans 14 amino acids. Germline V lookup: CDR1 SGHDN, CDR2 FVKESK.

The V and J genes are TRBV5-1 and TRBJ2-1; 10 positions match TRBD2. Looked up from germline, CDR1 is SGHRS and CDR2 is YFSETQ. The CDR3 length is 18 residues. V lost 4 bases and J lost 5; bases outside the gene matches: 15. The CDR3, as DNA: TGCGCCAGCAGCATCCTACACCCCGGGACTAGCGCTAACAATGAGCAGTTCTTC. Its translation is CASSILHPGTSANNEQFF.

This clone was picked up one time. The V and J genes are TRBV2 and TRBJ2-2, with TRBD1 identical over 10 bases. CDR3 length: 15 residues. V lost 7 bases to trimming and J lost 6 bases; unmatched junction nucleotides: 8. Germline V gene sequence: CDR1 SNHLY, CDR2 FYNNEI. The CDR3 region is CASNVRGTGAGELFF. The CDR3 region has the DNA TGTGCCAGCAATGTGAGAGGGACAGGGGCCGGGGAGCTGTTTTTT. The variable domain in full, with the rest retrieved from reference TRBV2 and TRBJ2-2, is EPEVTQTPSHQVTQMGQEVILRCVPISNHLYFYWYRQILGQKVEFLVSFYNNEISEKSEIFDDQFSVERPDGSNFTLKIRSTKLEDSAMYFCASNVRGTGAGELFFGEGSRLTVL.

This clone was recorded once. The chain uses TRBV4-1 and TRBJ1-1, with 10 bases that match TRBD1. This CDR3 spans 15 amino acids. Trimming removed 6 bases from V and 1 base from J; junction bases left unmatched: 5. CDR1 is MGHRA and CDR2 is YSYEKL in the germline V gene. Here the CDR3 DNA reads TGCGCCAGCAGTGACAGGGGGCGAAAGAACACTGAAGCTTTCTTT. This sequence encodes CASSDRGRKNTEAFF.

The gene calls are TRBV5-4 and TRBJ2-3; D not resolved. V was pared by 2 bases and J by 1 base, with 5 bases between. The CDR3 is made up of 13 amino acids. The germline V gene has CDR1 SGHNT and CDR2 YYREEE (reference sequence). The CDR3 DNA follows: TGTGCCAGCAGCTTCCAGGGCACAGATACGCAGTATTTT. This translates into CASSFQGTDTQYF.

The chain combines TRBV5-6 with TRBJ1-2; D is unclear. The CDR3 extends over 13 amino acids. CDR1 and CDR2 (germline): SGHDT, YYEEEE. V was trimmed by 1 base and J by 4 bases, leaving 8 bases between them. The CDR3 coding sequence is TGTGCCAGCAGCTTGTGGGGTGGCTATGGCTACACCTTC. Translation: CASSLWGGYGYTF.

This chain uses TRBV2 with TRBJ2-1; 8 bases are a match to TRBD1. Germline loops: CDR1 SNHLY, CDR2 FYNNEI. V was clipped by 8 bases and J by 7 bases; unmatched bases: 16. The CDR3 consists of 16 residues. CDR3 sequence: CASGGYSRQGLNEQFF. The CDR3 DNA reads as TGTGCCAGCGGGGGGTACTCGAGACAGGGGCTGAATGAGCAGTTCTTC.

Only one count was recorded for this clone. The gene calls are TRBV5-6 and TRBJ2-7; no definite D call. Germline-derived CDR1 and CDR2 are SGHDT and YYEEEE. This CDR3 region has 14 residues. Trimming shortened V by 0 bases and J by 0 bases, and 7 bases separated the two germline ends. The CDR3 region is CASSLGGSSYEQYF. CDR3 coding DNA: TGTGCCAGCAGCTTGGGGGGAAGCTCCTACGAGCAGTACTTC.